These T cell receptor beta chains were read from a single sample in a study of T-cell reconstitution after alpha-beta-depleted transplantation in children. From the PCR reads, TCRdb called clonotypes with MiXCR, one entry per CDR3 protein. The sample shows 250,000 to 350,000 distinct CDR3 sequences, about a quarter of them seen only once. The sequencing used PBMCs, mostly from graft donor cells, collected 180 days after TCRalphabeta/CD19-depleted stem cell transplant. All receptors come from a male patient younger than 18 who had a stem cell transplant for acute lymphoblastic leukemia, so the T cells may come from the graft donor. Each CDR3 is given with its conserved first and last residue.

v_call: TRBV7-7; j_call: TRBJ2-1; cdr3_aa: CASSFREGRYNEQFF
v_call: TRBV28; j_call: TRBJ2-1; cdr3_aa: CASSSSVLEQFF
v_call: TRBV2; j_call: TRBJ2-7; cdr3_aa: CASSPARDHSYEQYF
v_call: TRBV5-1; j_call: TRBJ1-1; cdr3_aa: CASSLRTGHFGMNTEAFF
v_call: TRBV27; j_call: TRBJ2-7; cdr3_aa: CASRWTSGTYEQYF
v_call: TRBV5-1; j_call: TRBJ1-4; cdr3_aa: CASSQDGTNEKLFF
v_call: TRBV9; j_call: TRBJ1-6; cdr3_aa: CASNGPSENSPLHF
v_call: TRBV20-1; j_call: TRBJ1-4; cdr3_aa: CSARRATGLNEKLFF
v_call: TRBV20-1; j_call: TRBJ2-2; cdr3_aa: CSASRTGVFGELFF
v_call: TRBV10-1; j_call: TRBJ2-2; cdr3_aa: CASSGEGGQGGANTGELFF
v_call: TRBV19; j_call: TRBJ2-7; cdr3_aa: CASSFPGRGAYEQYF
v_call: TRBV7-8; j_call: TRBJ2-7; cdr3_aa: CASSLVVGVGGYYEQYF
v_call: TRBV20-1; j_call: TRBJ2-3; cdr3_aa: CSAPSGRASRTDTQYF
v_call: TRBV7-2; j_call: TRBJ1-2; cdr3_aa: CASSLQQDYGYTF
v_call: TRBV20-1; j_call: TRBJ2-5; cdr3_aa: CSARVERGRRTQYF
v_call: TRBV7-9; j_call: TRBJ2-7; cdr3_aa: CASSLAPTAYEQYF
v_call: TRBV7-9; j_call: TRBJ2-1; cdr3_aa: CASSLSGLSSYNEQFF
v_call: TRBV12-3/TRBV12-4; j_call: TRBJ2-5; cdr3_aa: CASSNSGTWTETQYF
v_call: TRBV12-3/TRBV12-4; j_call: TRBJ2-3; cdr3_aa: CASARYASTDTQYF
v_call: TRBV7-3; j_call: TRBJ2-1; cdr3_aa: CASSLGGRGGEQFF
v_call: TRBV27; j_call: TRBJ1-2; cdr3_aa: CASSLRQGAGYTF
v_call: TRBV11-1; j_call: TRBJ2-1; cdr3_aa: CASSLPGTSGRVSYNEQFF
v_call: TRBV20-1; j_call: TRBJ2-1; cdr3_aa: CSAREFGTGYNEQFF
v_call: TRBV7-8; j_call: TRBJ2-5; cdr3_aa: CASSLVWTSSETQYF
v_call: TRBV7-8; j_call: TRBJ1-5; cdr3_aa: CASSLGEAGSRQPQHF
v_call: TRBV5-8; j_call: TRBJ1-1; cdr3_aa: CASSYRDSRNTEAFF
v_call: TRBV9; j_call: TRBJ1-2; cdr3_aa: CASSSRQGRGYGYTF
v_call: TRBV9; j_call: TRBJ2-1; cdr3_aa: CASSPREGAGRGQFF
v_call: TRBV6-1; j_call: TRBJ2-7; cdr3_aa: CASRSGTYEQYF
v_call: TRBV5-1; j_call: TRBJ2-1; cdr3_aa: CASSVVGAEQFF
v_call: TRBV11-2; j_call: TRBJ2-7; cdr3_aa: CASSWDRHYEQYF
v_call: TRBV19; j_call: TRBJ1-1; cdr3_aa: CASSGGGINTEAFF
v_call: TRBV12-3/TRBV12-4; j_call: TRBJ2-7; cdr3_aa: CASSFREVAYEQYF
v_call: TRBV10-3; j_call: TRBJ1-2; cdr3_aa: CAISEGPQTLYGYTF
v_call: TRBV10-3; j_call: TRBJ2-7; cdr3_aa: CAISGVGYEQYF
v_call: TRBV6-5; j_call: TRBJ1-1; cdr3_aa: CASGGYRGGGTEAFF
v_call: TRBV12-3/TRBV12-4; j_call: TRBJ2-4; cdr3_aa: CASSFYRSAKNIQYF
v_call: TRBV10-3; j_call: TRBJ1-1; cdr3_aa: CAISESGGTEAFF
v_call: TRBV18; j_call: TRBJ2-7; cdr3_aa: CASSLGSRDGEQYF
v_call: TRBV5-1; j_call: TRBJ2-3; cdr3_aa: CASSLQGASGYTQYF
v_call: TRBV7-3; j_call: TRBJ2-7; cdr3_aa: CASSLTRDYEQYF
v_call: TRBV5-1; j_call: TRBJ2-3; cdr3_aa: CASRGGLTSTDTQYF
v_call: TRBV20-1; j_call: TRBJ1-4; cdr3_aa: CSARARAATNEKLFF
v_call: TRBV2; j_call: TRBJ2-3; cdr3_aa: CASSDEGLDTDTQYF
v_call: TRBV5-4; j_call: TRBJ2-7; cdr3_aa: CASSFLAGGPMAEQYF
v_call: TRBV6-1; j_call: TRBJ1-2; cdr3_aa: CASSESLLTGGTSYTF
v_call: TRBV20-1; j_call: TRBJ2-2; cdr3_aa: CSARMQANTGELFF
v_call: TRBV20-1; j_call: TRBJ2-1; cdr3_aa: CSARPRDYTYNEQFF
v_call: TRBV19; j_call: TRBJ1-2; cdr3_aa: CASTPTRDYGYTF
v_call: TRBV3-1; j_call: TRBJ2-7; cdr3_aa: CASSQVPGTSGYEQYF
v_call: TRBV7-3; j_call: TRBJ2-7; cdr3_aa: CASSPHHVTGAVPYEQYF
v_call: TRBV5-1; j_call: TRBJ2-1; cdr3_aa: CASSLWALAGYNEQFF
v_call: TRBV5-1; j_call: TRBJ2-3; cdr3_aa: CASSFLTDTQYF